The count of the clone carrying this T cell receptor (beta chain) is one. Its antigen is not known. The primer mix had 60 Vbeta and 13 Jbeta primers. The assay was immunoSEQ multiplex PCR, and TCRdb's table has in-frame clones only and misses some. The sample has approximately 100,000 clones, 74% seen once. The data derive from a study of cytomegalovirus exposure and HLA in healthy donors. The CDR3 length is 16 residues. The germline CDR1 and CDR2 sequences are SGHTA and FQGNSA. V shed 2 bases, J shed 6 bases, and the junction held 5 bases outside the gene matches. Findings of the study overall: There were a few CMV-associated chains whose specificity for CMV antigens was confirmed in vitro. Later, TCR association rates were found to vary by HLA locus, highest for DRB1 and lowest for HLA-C.

The chain has TRBV7-2 and TRBJ2-1, with 12 bases aligning to TRBD2. This receptor was identified in a human donor in good health. Sequencing was performed on PBMCs. CDR3 DNA sequence: TGTGCCAGCAGCTTAAAACTAGCGGGGGGATTCAATGAGCAGTTCTTC. This sequence encodes CASSLKLAGGFNEQFF.